One TCR beta chain is described in this entry. These data come from a study of shared clonotypes between healthy human individuals. The overall study: Donors were a couple of women and three men aged 18 to 49.

Researchers ran the assay at a deep level. Sorted-subset replicate PCRs used about 0.2 ug DNA, 25,000 to 30,000 T cell genomes. Clones were sequenced by immunoSEQ multiplex PCR, and TCRdb holds only the in-frame ones, with some missing. The table includes about 2,200,000 clones, 90% to 95% detected once. Naive CD8 populations comprised CD45RO-negative cells positively selected for CCR7, excluding terminally differentiated effector memory CD45RA+ cells. Sequenced input: naive CD8+ T cells from PBMCs. The clonotype comes from a man aged 18-30 years in good health. Some clones in this sample may be carry-over from other donors' samples.

For the CDR3, the DNA is TGCGCCAGCAGCCTGGACAGGGGGCAATACGAGCAGTACTTC. This gives the protein CASSLDRGQYEQYF. V is TRBV5-1 and J is TRBJ2-7; 11 nucleotides agree with TRBD1. Unmatched junction bases numbered 4, after V lost 4 bases and J lost 4 bases. The germline V gene encodes CDR1 SGHRS and CDR2 YFSETQ. CDR3 length: 14 residues.